Listed here are 12 T cell receptor beta chains from one sample, sequenced in a study of neoadjuvant nivolumab and ipilimumab in lung cancer (dated by TCRdb to about 2020). Library preparation used the immunoSEQ multiplex PCR assay. As stored in TCRdb, this immuneACCESS dataset retains in-frame rearrangements with V and J assigned. A fraction of the clones does not appear; measured against another copy, unresolved V genes explain less than half of the discrepancy, and the remainder lacks a known reason. The sample records approximately 2,000 clones, around 84% of which are singletons. The ten biggest clones cover about a tenth of the sample. The label giving this sample's time point can be read as: at surgical resection after neoadjuvant nivolumab +/- ipilimumab. The sequences come from adjacent normal lung tissue, collected after neoadjuvant nivolumab, alone or with ipilimumab, at or shortly before surgery. These receptors all come from an adult with non-small cell lung cancer.

The chain employs TRBV7-9 and TRBJ1-2, with D perhaps TRBD1 (6 bases). V shed 5 bases and J shed 9 bases, with 16 bases lying between them. CDR1 is SEHNR, CDR2 FQNEAQ, per germline (reference sequence). This CDR3 is 13 amino acids long. CDR3: CASSPEGVGSYTF. The CDR3, as DNA: TGTGCCAGCAGCCCTGAGGGGGTGGGGAGCTACACCTTC.

This chain connects TRBV27 to TRBJ2-7, with D uncertain. The V gene lost 3 bases and the J gene lost 5 bases, with 11 bases spanning the gap. Germline V CDR1 and CDR2: MNHEY, SMNVEV (reference sequence). CDR3 length: 13 amino acids. This chain's CDR3 is CASSFDHTDEQYF. The CDR3, as DNA: TGTGCCAGCAGTTTTGACCATACTGACGAGCAGTACTTC.

V is TRBV6-1 and J is TRBJ1-2; D unresolved. Trimming left V 4 bases short and J 0 bases short, with 6 bases between. This CDR3 comprises 13 residues. Germline CDR1 reads MNHNS; CDR2 reads SASEGT. This chain's CDR3 is CASSVSANYGYTF. CDR3 DNA sequence: TGTGCCAGCAGTGTCTCGGCTAACTATGGCTACACCTTC.

In this sample, this clone turned up a few times. The V call is TRBV30, the J call TRBJ2-1, with unresolved D. This CDR3 contains 15 residues. The germline CDR1 and CDR2 sequences are GTSNPN and SVGIG (reference sequence). The V gene lost 3 bases and the J gene lost 2 bases, with 14 bases spanning the gap. The CDR3 protein is CAWSAEPAAYNEQFF. The DNA of the CDR3 is TGTGCCTGGAGCGCGGAGCCCGCGGCCTACAATGAGCAGTTCTTC.

Concerning this clone itself: At one of its ends the junction is not consistent with the germline gene, which may arise from a read error. J is TRBJ2-7 and V is TRBV30; TRBD1 matches at 11 bases. The V gene's germline CDR1 is GTSNPN and CDR2 SVGIG (reference sequence). CDR3 length: 12 residues. CDR3: CAWTAEDRGRNF. The CDR3 DNA is TGTGCCTGGACCGCTGAGGACAGGGGGCGGAACTTC.

The J gene is TRBJ2-2, the V gene TRBV18; D tentatively reads TRBD1 or TRBD2 (6 bases each). Germline loops: CDR1 KGHSH, CDR2 LQKENI. CDR3 length equals 16 residues. The V end lost 1 base, the J end lost 3 bases, and 12 bases lay between the germline ends. The CDR3, as DNA: TGTGCCAGCTCACCACTCTCAGGGGAGGACACCGGGGAGCTGTTTTTT. Its translation: CASSPLSGEDTGELFF.

This clone has just one count. The chain couples TRBV28 to TRBJ2-4, with D possibly matching TRBD1 (6 bases). V lost 6 bases and J lost 6, with 12 bases in between. Germline CDR1 and CDR2: MDHEN and SYDVKM. The length of the CDR3 is 13 residues. The CDR3 region has the DNA TGTGCCAGCAGGCCGGGACACCGAAACATTCAGTACTTC. It specifies CASRPGHRNIQYF.

This clone showed up just once. V usage is TRBV18 and J usage is TRBJ1-1, with D maybe TRBD1 (5 bases). Germline assignment: CDR1 KGHSH and CDR2 LQKENI. This CDR3 has 14 residues. V lost 2 bases and J lost 5, with 12 bases in between. The CDR3 spells CASSPGVGATEAFF. The CDR3 DNA is TGTGCCAGCTCACCAGGGGTTGGGGCAACTGAAGCTTTCTTT.

This sequence joins TRBV7-9 and TRBJ1-2; 10 bases map to TRBD1. The CDR3 has 14 amino acids. Germline V gene data show CDR1 as SEHNR and CDR2 as FQNEAQ (reference sequence). V gave up 1 base and J gave up 6 bases; unmatched junction bases: 2. CDR3 sequence: CASSLVDRGHGYTF. The CDR3 nucleotides are TGTGCCAGCAGCTTAGTAGACAGGGGGCATGGCTACACCTTC.

This clone appeared once. The chain uses TRBV10-1 and TRBJ2-7; D perhaps matches TRBD1 (6 bases). This CDR3 comprises 15 residues. The germline gives CDR1 WNHNN, CDR2 SYGVQD (reference sequence). The V and J ends lost 3 bases and 2 bases respectively, with 14 bases between them. The DNA of the CDR3 is TGCGCCAGCAGTGACAACTCAGGGGACACCTACGAGCAGTACTTC. It codes for CASSDNSGDTYEQYF.

This clone was observed a handful of times. J is TRBJ2-3 and V is TRBV9; perhaps TRBD1 as D (6 bases). Germline lookup yields CDR1 SGDLS and CDR2 YYNGEE. The CDR3 consists of 16 residues. Trimming took 0 bases from V and 3 from J, leaving 14 bases between them. The CDR3 DNA follows: TGTGCCAGCAGCGTAGGAGGGGGTACGGGTACAGATACGCAGTATTTT. This sequence encodes CASSVGGGTGTDTQYF.

J is TRBJ2-7 and V is TRBV7-8; TRBD1 matches at 7 bases. Germline values: CDR1 SGHVS, CDR2 FQNEAQ. V lost 5 bases, J lost 4 bases, and 2 bases stayed unmatched. This CDR3 region has 12 residues. CDR3 bases: TGTGCCAGCAGCCCGGACAGGTACGAGCAGTACTTC. This encodes CASSPDRYEQYF.